This TCR beta chain originates from a study of T cells after yellow fever vaccination. Findings and limits, study-wide: Weaker in magnitude, the secondary response showed a faster peak on day 5 versus 15. Abundant clonotypes (contaminants from the bulk population) could be present in FACS-sorted repertoires. Among all clonotypes, a small share was observed in both CD4 and CD8 compartments. Subsequent to the booster, the majority of primary-vaccination clones reappeared (roughly 97% CD4, around 90% CD8).

This clonotype appeared a few times. The V gene end was trimmed by 3 bases and the J gene end by 1 base; junction bases not matched to a gene: 8. CDR1 and CDR2 (germline): KGHDR, SFDVKD. CDR3 length: 17 residues. TCRdb reprocessed the 5' RACE reads via MiXCR and lists one record per CDR3 protein. This table holds fewer than 100,000 distinct CDR3 sequences, under 9% found once. This clonotype originated in a man aged 18 to 35 who received the YFV17D yellow fever vaccine. The specimen was CD8+ T cells not binding an NS4B(214-222) dextramer, sorted from PBMCs, collected roughly 14 days after the first yellow fever vaccination. This sequence joins TRBV24-1 and TRBJ2-3; 8 positions match TRBD2. In DNA form, the CDR3 reads TGTGCCACCAGTGATCCGAGCGGGGGTGGTGGCACAGATACGCAGTATTTT. Amino acid sequence: CATSDPSGGGGTDTQYF.